These 26 T cell receptor beta chains share one sample of origin, sequenced in a study of cytomegalovirus exposure and HLA in healthy donors. PCR primers comprised 60 Vbeta and 13 Jbeta primers. Sequencing used immunoSEQ multiplex PCR; TCRdb keeps in-frame clones, though not all of them. The table includes approximately 190,000 clones, 82% detected once. The sample was PBMCs. The receptors shown here come from a woman aged 18-35 years in good health and CMV-seronegative.

This clone was picked up a small number of times. The V gene is TRBV6-1, the J gene TRBJ1-5; a weak D match, TRBD1 (5 bases). The V and J ends lost 4 bases and 0 bases respectively, with 10 bases between them. This CDR3 has 15 amino acids. Germline-derived CDR1 and CDR2 are MNHNS and SASEGT. This CDR3 reads CASSAQTDSNQPQHF. The CDR3 coding sequence is TGTGCCAGCAGTGCCCAGACAGATAGCAATCAGCCCCAGCATTTT.

This clone turned up a few times. The chain combines TRBV6-1 with TRBJ1-2; D possibly corresponds to TRBD1 (6 bases). This CDR3 has 15 amino acids. V was trimmed by 2 bases and J by 9 bases, leaving 19 bases between them. The germline CDR1 and CDR2 sequences are MNHNS and SASEGT. CDR3 residues: CASSEYPGQSNRYTF. The CDR3 DNA reads as TGTGCCAGCAGTGAATATCCTGGACAGTCCAATCGCTACACCTTC.

This sequence joins TRBV19 and TRBJ2-3, with a tentative D call TRBD1 (6 bases). Germline V gene lookup returns CDR1 LNHDA and CDR2 SQIVND (reference sequence). The CDR3 sequence is 15 residues long. V was trimmed by 5 bases and J by 0 bases, leaving 12 bases between them. The CDR3: CASSSTGYSTDTQYF. CDR3 nucleotides: TGTGCCAGTAGTTCTACAGGGTACAGCACAGATACGCAGTATTTT.

The chain uses TRBV7-9 and TRBJ2-7; 7 nucleotides line up with TRBD2. Trimming took 2 bases from V and 2 from J; bases not matched to a gene: 6. CDR3 size: 15 residues. From germline, CDR1 is SEHNR and CDR2 FQNEAQ (reference sequence). CDR3 region: CASSLTGTTAYEQYF. CDR3 in DNA: TGTGCCAGCAGCTTAACCGGGACTACCGCCTACGAGCAGTACTTC.

V is TRBV7-8 and J is TRBJ1-1, with 9 nucleotides matching TRBD1. The CDR3 extends over 15 amino acids. The V segment lost 3 bases and the J segment 1 base; nucleotides outside the gene matches: 3. Germline V CDR1 and CDR2: SGHVS, FQNEAQ. For the CDR3, the DNA is TGTGCCAGCAGCTTGTCGGGACAGGGGAACACTGAAGCTTTCTTT. It yields the protein CASSLSGQGNTEAFF.

This chain uses TRBV13 with TRBJ2-7; TRBD2 matches at 7 bases. The CDR3 has 15 amino acids. The V segment lost 6 bases and the J segment 5 bases; nucleotides outside the gene matches: 13. The V gene's germline CDR1 is PRHDT and CDR2 FYEKMQ (reference sequence). CDR3 residues: CASRPIAGKLNEQYF. The CDR3 DNA is TGTGCCAGCAGACCTATAGCGGGTAAATTGAACGAGCAGTACTTC. Together with reference TRBV13 and TRBJ2-7, the CDR3 gives the full variable domain: AAGVIQSPRHLIKEKRETATLKCYPIPRHDTVYWYQQGPGQDPQFLISFYEKMQSDKGSIPDRFSAQQFSDYHSELNMSSLELGDSALYFCASRPIAGKLNEQYFGPGTRLTVT.

The V call is TRBV19, the J call TRBJ1-1; no definite D call. CDR3 size: 13 residues. Trimming pared 7 bases from V and 10 bases from J, leaving 19 bases between. CDR1 and CDR2 from the germline V gene are LNHDA and SQIVND (reference sequence). The chain's CDR3 is CASNTRRAEGAFF. CDR3 bases: TGTGCCAGTAATACCAGGAGGGCTGAGGGAGCTTTCTTT.

The V gene is TRBV6-5, the J gene TRBJ2-2; tentative D call: TRBD1 (5 bases). Trimming pared 5 bases from V and 4 bases from J, leaving 8 bases between. Looked up from germline, CDR1 is MNHEY and CDR2 is SVGAGI. This CDR3 is built from 13 residues. The CDR3 DNA sequence: TGTGCCAGCAGTACCGACAGCACCGGGGAGCTGTTTTTT. This encodes CASSTDSTGELFF.

The genes are TRBV21-1 and TRBJ2-2; TRBD2 was called by the table and not checked on the DNA. TRBV21-1 is noted as a pseudogene. The CDR3 has 18 amino acids. CDR3 bases: TGTGCCAGCAGCCTGGGGACTAGCGGGGGGGCGAACACCGGGGAGCTGTTTTTT. It yields the protein CASSLGTSGGANTGELFF.

This rearrangement joins TRBV7-9 to TRBJ2-7, with TRBD2 matching over 10 bases. CDR3 length equals 15 residues. Germline-derived CDR1 and CDR2 are SEHNR and FQNEAQ (reference sequence). V gave up 5 bases and J gave up 0 bases; unmatched junction bases: 4. The CDR3 DNA reads as TGTGCCAGCAGCCCAAGCGGGGGGGCCTCCTACGAGCAGTACTTC. Its translation: CASSPSGGASYEQYF.

The rearrangement joins TRBV29-1 to TRBJ2-7; 7 bases fit TRBD1. In germline, CDR1 is SQVTM, CDR2 ANQGSEA. The CDR3 is 16 residues long. V was pared by 7 bases and J by 0 bases, with 15 bases of the junction left unmatched. The CDR3 nucleotides are TGCAGCGCTGGGAGCCAAACAGGGGCCAGCTCCTACGAGCAGTACTTC. It codes for CSAGSQTGASSYEQYF.

The chain is built from TRBV19 and TRBJ2-1; tentatively, D is TRBD2 (5 bases). This CDR3 region has 17 residues. The V gene's germline CDR1 is LNHDA and CDR2 SQIVND (reference sequence). V shed 1 base and J shed 7 bases, with 20 bases lying between them. This CDR3 is CASSIGLKTGRENEQFF. DNA of the CDR3: TGTGCCAGTAGTATAGGTTTAAAGACGGGAAGGGAAAATGAGCAGTTCTTC. The whole variable domain, filled in from reference TRBV19 and TRBJ2-1, reads DGGITQSPKYLFRKEGQNVTLSCEQNLNHDAMYWYRQDPGQGLRLIYYSQIVNDFQKGDIAEGYSVSREKKESFPLTVTSAQKNPTAFYLCASSIGLKTGRENEQFFGPGTRLTVL.

Turning to this clone: One junction end disagrees with the germline gene, perhaps due to a read error. The gene calls are TRBV6-5 and TRBJ1-1; tentatively, D is TRBD1 (5 bases). The CDR3 extends over 14 amino acids. Germline loops: CDR1 MNHEY, CDR2 SVGAGI. The CDR3 region is CASSYQGRRTGAFF. DNA of the CDR3: TGTGCCAGCAGTTACCAGGGTAGAAGAACTGGAGCTTTCTTT.

The chain links TRBV5-1 to TRBJ1-4; 7 bases are shared with TRBD1. CDR1 and CDR2 from the germline V gene are SGHRS and YFSETQ. The CDR3 has 14 amino acids. Trimming at V came to 6 bases and at J to 5 bases, leaving 7 bases not matched to a gene. In DNA, the CDR3 is TGCGCCAGCAACCCGGGACAGATAAATGAAAAACTGTTTTTT. This encodes CASNPGQINEKLFF.

The chain links TRBV2 to TRBJ1-2; 8 bases are a match to TRBD1. Germline loops: CDR1 SNHLY, CDR2 FYNNEI. CDR3 length equals 14 residues. Trimming at V came to 1 base and at J to 7 bases, leaving 5 bases not matched to a gene. The CDR3 nucleotides read TGTGCCAGCAGTGAAGTCTCAGGGGGCATTGGCTACACCTTC. Translation gives CASSEVSGGIGYTF.

This clone has a single count. The chain is built from TRBV5-1 and TRBJ2-1, with 8 bases lining up with TRBD1. V dropped 7 bases and J dropped 6; count of bases not matched to a gene: 3. Germline loops: CDR1 SGHRS, CDR2 YFSETQ. There are 12 residues in the CDR3. The CDR3 is CASGQGGNEQFF. In DNA form, the CDR3 reads TGCGCCAGCGGACAGGGAGGCAATGAGCAGTTCTTC.

CDR3 in DNA: TGTGCCAGCTCACTGGCAGGGGGCGGAAACACTGAAGCTTTCTTT. Encoded protein: CASSLAGGGNTEAFF. The chain carries TRBV18 and TRBJ1-1; 8 bases align to TRBD1. Looked up from germline, CDR1 is KGHSH and CDR2 is LQKENI. J lost 2 bases, V lost 4 bases, and 6 bases had no gene match. This CDR3 comprises 15 residues.

The chain combines TRBV5-1 with TRBJ2-5, with 14 bases lining up with TRBD2. There are 15 residues in the CDR3. The V and J ends lost 7 bases and 5 bases, in that order; junction bases with no gene match: 7. Germline loops: CDR1 SGHRS, CDR2 YFSETQ. The CDR3 coding sequence is TGCGCCAGCCGACTAGCGGGGGGGCCAGTGGAGACCCAGTACTTC. Amino acids: CASRLAGGPVETQYF.

The rearrangement links TRBV9 to TRBJ2-7; 7 positions match TRBD1. Germline CDR1 is SGDLS and CDR2 is YYNGEE. CDR3 length: 14 amino acids. J was trimmed by 0 bases and V by 6 bases; bases with no gene match: 6. CDR3 loop: CASTPGTVSYEQYF. DNA for the CDR3: TGTGCCAGCACTCCAGGGACAGTCTCCTACGAGCAGTACTTC.

The CDR3 region has the DNA TGCGCCAGCACGGGATGGAATAAAGAGACCCAGTACTTC. Its protein product is CASTGWNKETQYF. V is TRBV5-1 and J is TRBJ2-5; D may be TRBD2 (5 bases). CDR1 and CDR2 from the germline V gene are SGHRS and YFSETQ. V lost 6 bases, J lost 3 bases, and 12 bases lay in between. The CDR3 spans 13 residues. The whole variable domain, remainder taken from reference TRBV5-1 and TRBJ2-5, is KAGVTQTPRYLIKTRGQQVTLSCSPISGHRSVSWYQQTPGQGLQFLFEYFSETQRNKGNFPGRFSGRQFSNSRSEMNVSTLELGDSALYLCASTGWNKETQYFGPGTRLLVL.

This clone was recorded only once. The genes are TRBV29-1 and TRBJ1-1; the D is unclear. The CDR3 extends over 13 amino acids. Germline CDR1 and CDR2: SQVTM and ANQGSEA. V was trimmed by 8 bases and J by 3 bases, leaving 16 bases between them. CDR3 region: CSTIPGLYTEAFF. The CDR3, as DNA: TGCAGCACAATTCCGGGTTTGTACACTGAAGCTTTCTTT.

This clone has only a few counts. The genes are TRBV18 and TRBJ2-7; D gene ambiguous. CDR3 length equals 15 residues. The V gene's germline CDR1 is KGHSH and CDR2 LQKENI. V was trimmed by 4 bases and J by 3 bases, leaving 16 bases between them. CDR3 sequence reads: CASSLNPCRCYEQYF. CDR3 in DNA: TGTGCCAGCTCACTTAACCCCTGTCGGTGCTACGAGCAGTACTTC.

The V call is TRBV10-2, the J call TRBJ1-2, with D possibly matching TRBD1 (6 bases). The CDR3 loop spans 14 amino acids. The V end was cut by 0 bases, the J end by 8 bases, with 13 bases between. Germline CDR1 is WSHSY and CDR2 is SAAADI. CDR3 residues: CASSESGQGIGYTF. The CDR3 DNA reads TGCGCCAGCAGTGAGTCTGGTCAGGGGATCGGCTACACCTTC.

V is TRBV13 and J is TRBJ2-7; D uncertain. Deletions cut 5 bases from V and 0 bases from J, with 14 bases between. This CDR3 is 15 amino acids long. Germline assignment: CDR1 PRHDT and CDR2 FYEKMQ (reference sequence). The CDR3 nucleotides are TGTGCCAGCAGCCTCTCATTGCGGAGCTCCTACGAGCAGTACTTC. Translating it yields CASSLSLRSSYEQYF.

This chain uses TRBV29-1 with TRBJ1-2; TRBD1 might be the D (5 bases). CDR3 length equals 12 residues. Trimming took 4 bases from V and 6 from J, leaving 12 bases between them. From germline, CDR1 is SQVTM and CDR2 ANQGSEA. CDR3 amino acids: CSVGGGADGYTF. As DNA, the CDR3 is TGCAGCGTTGGGGGCGGGGCGGATGGCTACACCTTC.

Only one count was recorded for this clone. This chain joins TRBV2 and TRBJ1-5; D is ambiguous. This CDR3 has 14 residues. V shed 1 base and J shed 4 bases, with 8 bases lying between them. Germline-derived CDR1 and CDR2 are SNHLY and FYNNEI. This CDR3 reads CASSEGQTNQPQHF. In nucleotides, the CDR3 is TGTGCCAGCAGTGAAGGGCAGACTAATCAGCCCCAGCATTTT.